This T cell receptor beta chain was captured by sequencing in a study of blood T cell repertoires in COVID-19. During active infection, Seattle patients enrolled and were then monitored through disease. Sequencing used immunoSEQ multiplex PCR; TCRdb keeps in-frame clones, though not all of them. This repertoire shows under 250,000 clones, around 79% found once; its top ten account for approximately 6%. The CDR3 is made up of 15 amino acids. V lost 3 bases and J lost 10; bases outside the gene matches: 8. Germline lookup yields CDR1 KGHSH and CDR2 LQKENI. The receptor was derived from a woman aged 40 to 50 with COVID-19, enrolled during active disease. The sequenced sample was peripheral blood. V and J are TRBV18 and TRBJ2-1; 11 bases match TRBD1. The CDR3, as DNA: TGTGCCAGCTCACCCGGGACAGGGGGTCAAGGGGAGCAGTTCTTC. Protein product: CASSPGTGGQGEQFF.